Following are 21 T cell receptor beta chains from one sample sequenced in a study of T cells after yellow fever vaccination. TCRdb reprocessed the 5' RACE reads with MiXCR, giving one entry per CDR3 protein. The sample yields around 340,000 distinct CDR3 sequences, approximately 13% seen once. The sample consisted of CD4+ T cells sorted from PBMCs, taken 15 days after the yellow fever booster vaccination. The receptors shown here come from a man between 18 and 35 years old who received the YFV17D yellow fever vaccine.

This chain connects TRBV7-9 to TRBJ1-6, with a possible D match to TRBD1 (5 bases). The V gene lost 5 bases and the J gene lost 9 bases, with 14 bases spanning the gap. The CDR3 loop spans 14 amino acids. Germline values: CDR1 SEHNR, CDR2 FQNEAQ (reference sequence). The CDR3 DNA follows: TGTGCCAGCAGCCCTGGGGGGAACCGTTCACCCCTCCACTTT. Its protein product is CASSPGGNRSPLHF.

This clonotype was recorded a few times. This chain connects TRBV7-2 to TRBJ2-3; D may be TRBD1 (6 bases). The CDR3 extends over 15 amino acids. CDR1 is SGHTA, CDR2 FQGNSA, per germline. The germline V and J ends were trimmed by 2 bases and 4 bases, with 13 bases remaining between them. The CDR3 reads CASSLWQGQADTQYF. The CDR3 coding sequence is TGTGCCAGCAGCTTATGGCAGGGGCAGGCAGATACGCAGTATTTT.

J is TRBJ1-1 and V is TRBV29-1, with D maybe TRBD1 (5 bases). Germline CDR1 reads SQVTM; CDR2 reads ANQGSEA. Trimming took 0 bases from V and 3 from J, leaving 11 bases between them. The CDR3 consists of 14 residues. The CDR3 bases are TGCAGCGTTGAAGATCTAGGGGTGGACACTGAAGCTTTCTTT. This translates into CSVEDLGVDTEAFF.

The chain has TRBV7-2 and TRBJ2-5; no clear D. V lost 3 bases, J lost 4 bases, and 6 bases lay in between. The CDR3 is 12 residues long. Germline values: CDR1 SGHTA, CDR2 FQGNSA. This CDR3 reads CASSFDTETQYF. In DNA form, the CDR3 reads TGTGCCAGCAGCTTCGATACAGAGACCCAGTACTTC.

This clonotype was seen ten or more times. V is TRBV20-1 and J is TRBJ2-3; possible D gene TRBD1, 5 bases. This CDR3 has 11 residues. CDR1 is DFQATT, CDR2 SNEGSKA, per germline (reference sequence). Trimming shortened V by 3 bases and J by 4 bases, and 5 bases separated the two germline ends. Here the CDR3 DNA reads TGCAGTGCTAGGACAGCAGATACGCAGTATTTT. This translates into CSARTADTQYF.

Here the CDR3 reads CASSYSALGNSPLHF. Here the CDR3 DNA reads TGTGCCAGCAGTTACTCGGCACTGGGTAATTCACCCCTCCACTTT. This sequence joins TRBV6-5 and TRBJ1-6; D not resolved. This CDR3 region has 15 residues. Germline V gives CDR1 MNHEY, CDR2 SVGAGI. V dropped 0 bases and J dropped 6 bases, with 9 bases sitting between them.

The gene calls are TRBV20-1 and TRBJ2-1, with D possibly being TRBD1 (6 bases). This CDR3 is built from 17 residues. Germline lookup yields CDR1 DFQATT and CDR2 SNEGSKA (reference sequence). CDR3 DNA: TGCAGCCTACTGGCCCGAGGGGGAAAATGGTCCTACAATGAGCAGTTCTTC. The encoded protein is CSLLARGGKWSYNEQFF.

This clonotype was seen at least ten times. The rearrangement uses TRBV12-3 or TRBV12-4 and TRBJ1-2; no clear D gene. Trimming took 3 bases from V and 4 from J, leaving 9 bases between them. This CDR3 is built from 13 residues. CDR3 in amino acids: CASSFGRGYGYTF. In DNA, the CDR3 is TGTGCCAGCAGTTTTGGTCGGGGCTATGGCTACACCTTC.

This clonotype was seen repeatedly, ten times or more. The chain uses TRBV5-5 and TRBJ2-7; D is undetermined. Trimming removed 1 base at V and 2 bases at J, with 13 bases between. The CDR3 contains 15 residues. CDR1 is SGHKS and CDR2 is YYEKEE in the germline V gene (reference sequence). CDR3 loop: CASSLTPTVAYEQYF. DNA of the CDR3: TGTGCCAGCAGCTTGACCCCTACAGTAGCCTACGAGCAGTACTTC.

This clonotype occurred many times. The V gene is TRBV4-3, the J gene TRBJ2-3; D unclear. V was clipped by 1 base and J by 8 bases, with 10 bases between them. The CDR3 contains 13 residues. Germline assignment: CDR1 LGHNA and CDR2 YSLEER. CDR3 in amino acids: CASSQGGKGTQYF. The CDR3 nucleotides are TGCGCCAGCAGCCAAGGTGGCAAGGGTACGCAGTATTTT.

The chain uses TRBV6-1 and TRBJ1-5; TRBD1 might be the D (5 bases). Germline V gene sequence: CDR1 MNHNS, CDR2 SASEGT. The V and J ends lost 0 bases and 5 bases respectively, with 11 bases between them. The CDR3 runs to 15 residues. Here the CDR3 DNA reads TGTGCCAGCAGTGAAGCTCGGGGGATCTATCAGCCCCAGCATTTT. Translation: CASSEARGIYQPQHF.

This rearrangement joins TRBV20-1 to TRBJ2-5; weak D call: TRBD1 (6 bases). The CDR3 runs to 12 residues. Trimming pared 3 bases from V and 3 bases from J, leaving 8 bases between. CDR1 is DFQATT and CDR2 is SNEGSKA in the germline V gene (reference sequence). The CDR3 DNA sequence: TGCAGTGCTAGGAAGGGGGAAGAGACCCAGTACTTC. It specifies CSARKGEETQYF.

This chain links TRBV28 with TRBJ1-5; D is undetermined. CDR3 length equals 13 residues. CDR1 and CDR2 from the germline V gene are MDHEN and SYDVKM. Between the trimmed V and J ends, which lost 6 bases and 0 bases, there was a span of 6 bases. This chain's CDR3 is CASRRGSNQPQHF. The CDR3 DNA follows: TGTGCCAGCAGGCGGGGTAGCAATCAGCCCCAGCATTTT.

The rearrangement links TRBV12-3 or TRBV12-4 to TRBJ2-4; 10 nucleotides match TRBD2. V shed 6 bases and J 3 bases; nucleotides not matched to a gene: 2. The CDR3 sequence is 14 residues long. In DNA, the CDR3 is TGTGCCAGCAGGGTAGCGGGGGGCAAAAACATTCAGTACTTC. Residues: CASRVAGGKNIQYF.

V gene TRBV15 combines with J gene TRBJ1-1; 11 nucleotides agree with TRBD1. Germline-derived CDR1 and CDR2 are LNHNV and YYDKDF (reference sequence). The CDR3 has 12 amino acids. J gave up 14 bases and V 6 bases, and 8 bases lay outside the gene matches. The CDR3 nucleotides read TGTGCCACCAGAGAGGGGACAGGGGGAAAGTTCTTT. Translated, it gives CATREGTGGKFF.

A word on this clonotype: The germline gene is not matched at one end of the junction; a read error may be the cause. V gene TRBV29-1 combines with J gene TRBJ1-1; the match to TRBD1 covers 8 bases. From germline, CDR1 is SQVTM and CDR2 ANQGSEA. The CDR3 spans 14 residues. DNA for the CDR3: TGCAGTGTTGAAGTTTTATACAGGGGGATAGGGGCTTTCTTT. It yields the protein CSVEVLYRGIGAFF.

The chain is built from TRBV7-9 and TRBJ1-1; D remains unclear. Germline V gene lookup returns CDR1 SEHNR and CDR2 FQNEAQ (reference sequence). V was cut by 0 bases and J by 7 bases, with 3 bases left in between. CDR3 size: 11 residues. CDR3 sequence: CASSLADEAFF. In nucleotides, the CDR3 is TGTGCCAGCAGCTTAGCTGATGAAGCTTTCTTT.

This clonotype showed up many times. The rearrangement links TRBV4-3 to TRBJ2-7; 8 nucleotides match TRBD1. Germline lookup yields CDR1 LGHNA and CDR2 YSLEER. V dropped 0 bases and J dropped 3; count of bases not matched to a gene: 4. The CDR3 length is 15 residues. The CDR3 reads CASSQETGALYEQYF. CDR3 DNA sequence: TGCGCCAGCAGCCAAGAGACAGGGGCCCTCTACGAGCAGTACTTC.

This sequence joins TRBV12-3 or TRBV12-4 and TRBJ1-2; unclear D gene. V lost 3 bases to trimming and J lost 8 bases, with 16 bases between them. The CDR3 is 14 amino acids. The DNA for the CDR3 is TGTGCCAGCAGTTTTGCGGGCCCCAGTGGAGGCTACACCTTC. Encoded protein: CASSFAGPSGGYTF.

This clonotype was recorded at least ten times. The gene calls are TRBV3-1 and TRBJ2-7; TRBD1 aligns across 8 bases. This CDR3 has 14 residues. V gave up 4 bases and J gave up 4 bases; unmatched junction bases: 6. Germline lookup yields CDR1 LGHDT and CDR2 YNNKEL (reference sequence). CDR3 region: CASSLGTGGYEQYF. The CDR3 DNA reads as TGTGCCAGCAGCCTCGGGACAGGAGGATACGAGCAGTACTTC.

This clonotype was observed at least ten times. The rearrangement links TRBV5-1 to TRBJ2-5; a possible D gene is TRBD2 (5 bases). The V and J ends lost 4 bases and 1 base respectively, with 8 bases between them. This CDR3 region has 13 residues. The germline gives CDR1 SGHRS, CDR2 YFSETQ. CDR3 protein: CASSPGSQETQYF. DNA of the CDR3: TGCGCCAGCAGCCCGGGGTCCCAAGAGACCCAGTACTTC.